This T cell receptor beta chain comes out of a study of OX40 agonist ivuxolimab in advanced cancers. Whole-study context: Every 2 weeks, ivuxolimab was infused into the patients intravenously at between 0.01 and 10 mg/kg. A partial response was reached by three patients: one with hepatocellular carcinoma and two with cutaneous melanoma.

V dropped 4 bases and J dropped 4 bases, with 11 bases sitting between them. CDR3 length: 13 residues. Germline V gene sequence: CDR1 SGHVS, CDR2 FQNEAQ. Sequencing used immunoSEQ multiplex PCR; TCRdb keeps in-frame clones, though not all of them. This table has about 15,000 clones, roughly 77% appearing once. Samples of blood were obtained at baseline, on cycle 4 day 1, and on cycle 7 day 1. This clone was observed a few times. The V gene is TRBV7-8, the J gene TRBJ2-7, with a possible D match to TRBD1 (6 bases). The sequencing used CD4+ or CD8+ T cells sorted from blood, collected in a trial of the OX40 agonist ivuxolimab. This TCR derives from an adult with an advanced solid tumor such as melanoma, head and neck, liver or kidney cancer. The CDR3 region has the DNA TGTGCCAGCAGCTACCAGGGGAATTACGAGCAGTACTTC. The encoded protein is CASSYQGNYEQYF.